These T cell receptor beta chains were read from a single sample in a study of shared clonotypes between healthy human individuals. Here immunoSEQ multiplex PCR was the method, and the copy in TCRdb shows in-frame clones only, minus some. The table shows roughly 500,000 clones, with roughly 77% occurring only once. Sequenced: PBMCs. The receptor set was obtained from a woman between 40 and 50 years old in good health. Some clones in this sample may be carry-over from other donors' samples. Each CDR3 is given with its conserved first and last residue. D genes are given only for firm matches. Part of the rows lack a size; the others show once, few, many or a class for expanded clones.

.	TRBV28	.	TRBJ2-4	CASSSPALDNIQYF	TGTGCCAGCAGTTCCCCGGCCCTTGACAACATTCAGTACTTC
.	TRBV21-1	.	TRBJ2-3	CASSTRTGRDTDTQYF	TGTGCCAGCAGCACCCGGACAGGTCGCGACACAGATACGCAGTATTTT
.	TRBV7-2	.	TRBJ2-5	CASSLAASKGGKTQYF	TGTGCCAGCAGCTTAGCGGCCAGCAAGGGGGGGAAGACCCAGTACTTC
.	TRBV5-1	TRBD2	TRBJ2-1	CASKGLAASYNEQFF	TGCGCCAGCAAGGGACTAGCGGCTTCCTACAATGAGCAGTTCTTC
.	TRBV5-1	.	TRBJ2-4	CASSLEAGRLDIQYF	TGCGCCAGCAGCTTGGAGGCAGGGAGGTTAGACATTCAGTACTTC
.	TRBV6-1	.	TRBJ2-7	CASSDRSRSYEQYF	TGTGCCAGCAGTGATCGGTCCCGCTCCTACGAGCAGTACTTC
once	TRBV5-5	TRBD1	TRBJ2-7	CASSSDRVDEQYF	TGTGCCAGCAGCTCTGACAGGGTCGACGAGCAGTACTTC
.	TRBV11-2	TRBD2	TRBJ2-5	CASSVSGITQETQYF	TGTGCCAGCAGCGTTAGCGGGATAACCCAAGAGACCCAGTACTTC
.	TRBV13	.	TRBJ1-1	CASSRRGYRNTEAFF	TGTGCCAGCAGTCGGAGAGGTTATAGGAACACTGAAGCTTTCTTT
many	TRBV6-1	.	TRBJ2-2	CASTYREAGELFF	TGTGCCAGCACGTATAGGGAGGCCGGGGAGCTGTTTTTT
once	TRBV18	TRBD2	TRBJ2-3	CASSPPGAGSALVTQYF	TGTGCCAGCTCACCACCTGGAGCGGGAAGTGCCCTAGTTACGCAGTATTTT
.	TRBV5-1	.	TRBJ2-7	CASSLEPLSSYEQYF	TGCGCCAGCAGCTTGGAACCCCTTAGCTCCTACGAGCAGTACTTC
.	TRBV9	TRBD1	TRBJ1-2	CASSPGTGGTSGYTF	TGTGCCAGCAGCCCCGGGACAGGGGGCACTAGTGGCTACACCTTC
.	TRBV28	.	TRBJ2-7	CASSFGGTVYEQYF	TGTGCCAGCAGTTTCGGGGGGACAGTCTACGAGCAGTACTTC
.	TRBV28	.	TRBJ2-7	CASSSVYEQYF	TGTGCCAGCAGTTCAGTCTACGAGCAGTACTTC
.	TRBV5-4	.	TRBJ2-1	CASSLETASSYNEQFF	TGTGCCAGCAGCTTGGAGACGGCTAGCTCCTACAATGAGCAGTTCTTC
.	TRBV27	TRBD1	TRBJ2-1	CASSQEDRGFNEQFF	TGTGCCAGCAGCCAAGAGGACAGGGGCTTCAATGAGCAGTTCTTC
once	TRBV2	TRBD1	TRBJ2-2	CASSLNARDSGELFF	TGTGCCAGCAGTCTAAATGCCAGGGACAGCGGGGAGCTGTTTTTT
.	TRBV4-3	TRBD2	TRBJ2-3	CASSQDGLARTDTQYF	TGCGCCAGCAGCCAAGATGGACTAGCGCGCACAGATACGCAGTATTTT
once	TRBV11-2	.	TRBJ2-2	CASRQLQGRAGELFF	TGTGCCAGCAGGCAGCTACAGGGTAGGGCCGGGGAGCTGTTTTTT
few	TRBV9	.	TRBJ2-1	CASSVASVNEQFF	TGTGCCAGCAGCGTAGCGTCGGTCAATGAGCAGTTCTTC
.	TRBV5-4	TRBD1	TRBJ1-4	CASSPETGGRGEKLFF	TGTGCCAGCAGCCCGGAGACAGGGGGGAGAGGAGAAAAACTGTTTTTT
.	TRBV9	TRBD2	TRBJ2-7	CASSVGLATTYEQYF	TGTGCCAGCAGCGTAGGACTAGCGACAACCTACGAGCAGTACTTC
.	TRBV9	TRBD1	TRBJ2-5	CASSVGVGTGGPETQYF	TGTGCCAGCAGCGTAGGGGTCGGGACAGGGGGTCCAGAGACCCAGTACTTC
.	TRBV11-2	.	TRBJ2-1	CASSLEGGLGQFF	TGTGCCAGCAGCTTAGAGGGGGGTTTGGGGCAGTTCTTC
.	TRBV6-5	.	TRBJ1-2	CASRNDPSHGYTF	TGTGCCAGCAGAAACGACCCCAGCCATGGCTACACCTTC
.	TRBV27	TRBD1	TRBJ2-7	CASLYRGVGEQYF	TGTGCCAGCCTTTACAGGGGAGTGGGTGAGCAGTACTTC
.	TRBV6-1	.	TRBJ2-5	CASSEERGAETQYF	TGTGCCAGCAGTGAAGAACGGGGGGCAGAGACCCAGTACTTC
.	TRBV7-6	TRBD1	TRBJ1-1	CASSPGGANTEAFF	TGTGCCAGCAGCCCAGGGGGCGCAAACACTGAAGCTTTCTTT
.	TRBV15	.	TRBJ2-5	CATSRDRFEETQYF	TGTGCCACCAGCAGAGATAGGTTTGAAGAGACCCAGTACTTC
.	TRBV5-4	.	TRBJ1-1	CASSALNTEAFF	TGTGCCAGCAGCGCTCTAAACACTGAAGCTTTCTTT
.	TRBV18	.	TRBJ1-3	CASSSTYTERTSGNTIYF	TGTGCCAGCTCATCAACCTACACCGAAAGGACCTCTGGAAACACCATATATTTT
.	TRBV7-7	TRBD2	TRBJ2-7	CASSLGAGGRYEQYF	TGTGCTAGCAGCTTGGGAGCGGGAGGACGCTACGAGCAGTACTTC
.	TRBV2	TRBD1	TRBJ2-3	CASSVGQGATDTQYF	TGTGCCAGCAGTGTAGGACAGGGGGCCACAGATACGCAGTATTTT
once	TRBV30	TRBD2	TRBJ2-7	CAWTAGASGEQYF	TGTGCCTGGACAGCGGGAGCCAGTGGGGAGCAGTACTTC
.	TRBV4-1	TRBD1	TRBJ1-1	CASSHRTGAYSEAFF	TGCGCCAGCAGCCACAGGACAGGGGCCTACTCTGAAGCTTTCTTT
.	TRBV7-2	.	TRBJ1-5	CASSFYREPPQHF	TGTGCCAGCAGCTTCTACAGGGAACCGCCCCAGCATTTT
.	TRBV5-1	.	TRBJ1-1	CASSLGAGPEAFF	TGCGCCAGCAGCTTGGGCGCAGGGCCTGAAGCTTTCTTT
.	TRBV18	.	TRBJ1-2	CASSPPPEYYGYTF	TGTGCCAGCTCACCACCGCCGGAATACTATGGCTACACCTTC
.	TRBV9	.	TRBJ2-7	CASSPSGDSYEQYF	TGTGCCAGCAGCCCATCTGGGGACTCATACGAGCAGTACTTC
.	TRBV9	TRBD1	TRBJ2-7	CASSSGTGPDYEQYF	TGTGCCAGCAGCTCGGGGACAGGACCGGACTACGAGCAGTACTTC
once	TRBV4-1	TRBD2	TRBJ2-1	CASSQGLAGEPYEFF	TGCGCCAGCAGCCAAGGACTAGCGGGAGAGCCATATGAGTTCTTC
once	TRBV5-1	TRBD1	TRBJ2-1	CASSDRDRNYNEQFF	TGCGCCAGCAGCGACCGGGACAGGAACTACAATGAGCAGTTCTTC
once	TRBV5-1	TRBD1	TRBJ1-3	CASSPGQGSGNTIYF	TGCGCCAGCAGCCCCGGACAGGGCTCTGGAAACACCATATATTTT
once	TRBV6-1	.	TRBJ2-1	CASSVLDYNEQFF	TGTGCCAGCAGTGTTCTAGACTACAATGAGCAGTTCTTC
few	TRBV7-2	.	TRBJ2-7	CASSKISHEQYF	TGTGCCAGCAGCAAAATCTCCCACGAGCAGTACTTC
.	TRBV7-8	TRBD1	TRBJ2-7	CASSSETGGSEQYF	TGTGCCAGCAGCTCCGAGACAGGGGGTAGCGAGCAGTACTTC
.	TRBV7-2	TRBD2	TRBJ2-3	CASSLSGGSSHDTQYF	TGTGCCAGCAGCTTAAGTGGCGGGAGTTCACATGATACGCAGTATTTT
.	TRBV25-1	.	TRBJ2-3	CASSETGGFQDTQYF	TGTGCCAGCAGTGAAACCGGGGGATTTCAAGATACGCAGTATTTT
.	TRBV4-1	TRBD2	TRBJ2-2	CASSQDPSGRTGGELFF	TGCGCCAGCAGCCAAGACCCTAGCGGGAGGACGGGCGGGGAGCTGTTTTTT